This T cell receptor (beta chain) was recovered during a study of early T cells in non-severe SARS-CoV-2 infection (dated by TCRdb to about 2021). Regarding the complete study: TCR sequencing used bulk RNA from unsorted whole blood, so alpha and beta chains could not be paired.

A case-control design nested within a healthcare worker cohort in London, UK, was used, with weekly nasopharyngeal swab PCR tests and blood sampling performed. Healthcare workers were recruited during the week of the UK lockdown, between 23 and 31 March 2020, and followed weekly for up to 16 weeks. CDR1 and CDR2 (MGHRA, YSYEKL) derive from the germline V gene. The germline V and J ends show losses of 0 bases and 4 bases respectively, and no gene match explains 6 bases of the junction. The CDR3 covers 15 residues, taking in both the cysteine and the phenylalanine. Only CDR3 DNA is held: 45 bases, read in frame from base 1. Findings and caveats that apply to the study as a whole: Matching against VDJdb was skewed toward anti-spike CD8 responses, likely underestimated virus-specific expansions, and missed private and CD4 specificities.

Library preparation employed 5' RACE. Sequenced using a NextSeq 500. To correct for sequencing error and PCR bias, the TCR library protocol tagged individual cDNA molecules with unique molecular identifiers. Both TCR alpha and beta chains were sequenced, and tight co-correlation was observed between alpha and beta sequence abundances in each sample. The study's own analysis went as follows. Decombinator V4 was used to perform V gene, J gene and CDR3 annotation of TCR sequences. TCRs were defined as expanded if a significant change between any two time points was detected under a Poisson model with p below 0.0001. TCR abundances were normalised to the total number of TCRs sequenced in each sample and reported as counts per million. TRAV1-2 paired with TRAJ12, TRAJ20 or TRAJ33 defined MAIT TCRs, while TRAV10 paired with TRAJ18 defined iNKT TCRs. VDJdb, accessed on 1 November 2021, was searched for TCRs annotated for CMV, EBV and SARS-CoV-2, and TCRs annotated for more than one antigen were excluded. The public reads were quality trimmed at Q25 with fastp and then assembled into clones with MiXCR by TCRdb, keeping productive beta chains. Each CDR3 protein gets just one entry, which takes the most common genes and DNA from the rows behind it. The authors' filters were not applied to this entry. The sample table holds 35,000 to 55,000 distinct CDR3 sequences, of which around 6.5% were seen once. The top ten constitute roughly 20% of the sample.

As for this clonotype: Its binding antigen is unknown. No much larger clone is present one base from it, and per-base qualities are unavailable.

The chain employs TRBV4-1 and TRBJ2-7; TRBD1 lines up with 7 middle nucleotides. The material sequenced was whole blood, taken at baseline. This TCR was recovered from an adult who was a healthcare worker with PCR-confirmed SARS-CoV-2 infection or an uninfected control (not recorded which). The nucleotides read TGCGCCAGCAGCCAAGATCTTGGGACAGAGTACGAGCAGTACTTC. This is translated as CASSQDLGTEYEQYF.